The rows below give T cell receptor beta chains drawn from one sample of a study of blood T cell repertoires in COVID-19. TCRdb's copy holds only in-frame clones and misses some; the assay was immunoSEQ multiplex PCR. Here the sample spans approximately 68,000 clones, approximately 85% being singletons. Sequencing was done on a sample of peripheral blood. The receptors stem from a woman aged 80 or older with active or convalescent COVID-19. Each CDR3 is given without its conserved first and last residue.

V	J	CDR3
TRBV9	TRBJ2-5	ASSPMGRLEQETQY
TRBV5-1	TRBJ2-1	ASSFSGGNEQF
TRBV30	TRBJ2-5	AWSVQETQY
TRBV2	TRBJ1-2	ASNRDYGYT
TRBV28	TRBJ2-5	ASGPSGGASGPETQY
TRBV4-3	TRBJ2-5	ASSQDQQGFETQY
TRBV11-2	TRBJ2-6	ASSFTGGVFSGANVLT
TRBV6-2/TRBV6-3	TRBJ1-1	ASSYATGGPEAF
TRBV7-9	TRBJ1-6	ASSLGSDSPPLH
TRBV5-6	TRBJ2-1	ASTARGRGVYNEQF
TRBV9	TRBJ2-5	ASSVEQQGVRETQY
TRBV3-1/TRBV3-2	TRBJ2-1	ASSQGTGLSYNEQF
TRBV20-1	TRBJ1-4	SGRVNEKLF
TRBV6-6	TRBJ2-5	ASTPRGGSQETQY
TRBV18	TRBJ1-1	ASSPAGGGTEAF